The rows below give T cell receptor beta chains drawn from one sample of a study of blood T cell repertoires in COVID-19. Profiled with immunoSEQ multiplex PCR; TCRdb holds only in-frame clones, not every one. The repertoire includes 150,000 to 200,000 clones, about four fifths of them detected once, and under 12% sits in the top ten. Material: peripheral blood. Receptors were obtained from a woman of 80 years or more with active or convalescent COVID-19. Both conserved end residues are part of each CDR3. D genes are given only for firm matches. Expanded clones get a size class; other rows say once, few or many, or leave the size out.

abundance,j_gene,v_gene,d_gene,CDR3nt,CDR3aa
once,TRBJ1-5,TRBV6-4,TRBD1,TGTGCCAGCAGTGAGGACGACAGGGCCTACGTTCAATCAGCCCAGCATTTT,CASSEDDRAYVQSAQHF
NA,TRBJ2-1,TRBV5-1,NA,TGCGCCAGCAGCTTAGGCGGCTCCTACAATGAGCAGTTCTTC,CASSLGGSYNEQFF
NA,TRBJ1-1,TRBV5-1,NA,TGCGCCAGCAGCTCACAGGGACTGAACACTGAAGCTTTCTTT,CASSSQGLNTEAFF
NA,TRBJ1-2,TRBV5-6,NA,TGTGCCAGCAGCTCCCCCGGGAGGGGAAAGTTTGGCTACACCTTC,CASSSPGRGKFGYTF
NA,TRBJ2-7,TRBV2,TRBD1,TGTGCCAGCAGTGAAGAGGGACAGGGGTTTTCCTACGAGCAGTACTTC,CASSEEGQGFSYEQYF
NA,TRBJ1-1,TRBV28,NA,TGTGCCAGCAGTTTGGGGGGGACGGGGAACACTGAAGCTTTCTTT,CASSLGGTGNTEAFF
NA,TRBJ1-5,TRBV7-8,NA,TGTGCTACGGGGGGGCAGCCCCAGCATTTT,CATGGQPQHF
once,TRBJ1-4,TRBV28,NA,TGTGCCAGCAGGCCCGGGGGGACTAATGAAAAACTGTTTTTT,CASRPGGTNEKLFF
NA,TRBJ1-1,TRBV5-1,TRBD1,TGCGCCAGCAGCTTGTTACAGGGGGGGAATATAGGCACTGAAGCTTTCTTT,CASSLLQGGNIGTEAFF
NA,TRBJ2-1,TRBV7-3,NA,TGTGCCAGCAGCTTAACGGGGCAGGGGAGGGGCAATGAGCAGTTCTTC,CASSLTGQGRGNEQFF